This record concerns one T cell receptor beta chain sequence. MiXCR was run by TCRdb on the 5' RACE reads, yielding one entry per CDR3 protein. This sample has approximately 12,000 distinct CDR3 sequences, with around 49% found just once. This CDR3 has 14 amino acids. V lost 5 bases to trimming and J lost 4 bases, with 12 bases between them. CDR1 is MNHEY, CDR2 SVGEGT, per germline. Purified naive CD4+ T cells were depleted of CD25+ Tregs. J is TRBJ2-1 and V is TRBV6-2 or TRBV6-3, with D possibly being TRBD1 or TRBD2 (5 bases each). The specimen sequenced was tumor-infiltrating naive CD4+ T cells sorted from the breast tumor. Regarding subset: naive CD4+ T cells, CD4+CD45RA+CD25-. The TCR was taken from a female donor with breast cancer. The CDR3 sequence is CASSNGAKYNEQFF. In nucleotides, the CDR3 is TGTGCCAGCAGTAACGGGGCTAAATACAATGAGCAGTTCTTC.